The 5 T cell receptor beta chains given below trace back to one sample, sequenced in a study of early T cells in non-severe SARS-CoV-2 infection. TCRdb redid the calling of the 5' RACE reads with MiXCR, one entry per CDR3 protein. This table has about 110,000 distinct CDR3 sequences, 9% to 13% appearing once. Sequencing was done on a sample of whole blood. The receptors come from an adult who was a healthcare worker with PCR-confirmed SARS-CoV-2 infection or an uninfected control (not recorded which).

This clonotype has a handful of counts. V is TRBV18 and J is TRBJ2-1, with D perhaps TRBD1 (6 bases). CDR3 length: 13 residues. V gave up 2 bases and J gave up 10 bases, with 12 bases separating them. Germline CDR1 and CDR2: KGHSH and LQKENI. CDR3 region: CASSPSADREQFF. The CDR3 DNA reads TGTGCCAGCTCACCATCAGCTGACAGGGAGCAGTTCTTC.

Turning to this clonotype: An end of the junction differs from the germline gene, which may be a read error. The rearrangement joins TRBV5-1 to TRBJ2-2; 12 positions agree with TRBD2. This CDR3 has 17 amino acids. Germline V gene sequence: CDR1 SGHRS, CDR2 YFSETQ. The CDR3 here is CASSLTSGSRNTGELFF. The CDR3, as DNA: TGCGCCAGCAGCCTGACTAGCGGGAGCCGGAACACTGGGGAGCTGTTTTTT.

The V gene is TRBV11-3, the J gene TRBJ2-7; 9 bases match TRBD2. The CDR3 is 16 residues long. Trimming at V came to 0 bases and at J to 0 bases, leaving 3 bases not matched to a gene. Germline V gene lookup returns CDR1 SGHNT and CDR2 YENEEA. The CDR3 loop reads CASSLDLAGPSYEQYF. CDR3 nucleotides: TGTGCCAGCAGCTTAGACCTAGCGGGGCCCTCCTACGAGCAGTACTTC.

This clonotype turned up a few times. The DNA for the CDR3 is TGCAGCGTTGTTCAGGGGGCACCCTACGAGCAGTACTTC. Residues: CSVVQGAPYEQYF. The V call is TRBV29-1, the J call TRBJ2-7; 8 bases map to TRBD1. This CDR3 is 13 amino acids long. The V and J ends lost 4 bases and 2 bases, in that order; junction bases with no gene match: 4. Germline values: CDR1 SQVTM, CDR2 ANQGSEA.

The rearrangement uses TRBV29-1 and TRBJ2-2; 8 bases are a match to TRBD2. This CDR3 spans 13 amino acids. From germline, CDR1 is SQVTM and CDR2 ANQGSEA. The junction had 3 bases not matched to a gene; V was cut back by 4 bases and J by 5 bases. The CDR3 protein is CSVVGLVTGELFF. The CDR3 DNA sequence: TGCAGCGTTGTGGGACTAGTTACCGGGGAGCTGTTTTTT.